A selection of T cell receptor beta chains follows, all from one sample in a study of shared clonotypes between healthy human individuals. The method was immunoSEQ multiplex PCR; TCRdb's version includes in-frame clones alone and lacks a portion of them. This sample carries 520,000 or so clones, about four fifths of them seen once, and the ten largest clones take 13%. Sequenced material: PBMCs. These receptor sequences come from a woman between 40 and 50 years old in good health. Some clones in this sample may be carry-over from other donors' samples. Both conserved end residues are part of each CDR3. The D gene is left open where the match is weak. A clone size is listed for some rows: how often the clone was seen (once, few, many), or a class if it is expanded.

>TRBV2|-|TRBD2|TRBJ2-1
CASSVTGGPSLNEQFF
TGTGCCAGCAGTGTCACGGGAGGGCCCTCACTTAATGAGCAGTTCTTC
>TRBV2|-|-|TRBJ1-1
CASSRIQGANTEAFF
TGTGCCAGCAGTCGTATACAGGGTGCGAACACTGAAGCTTTCTTT
>TRBV28|-|-|TRBJ2-7
CASSPWTAYEQYF
TGTGCCAGCAGTCCATGGACAGCCTACGAGCAGTACTTC
>TRBV5-1|-|-|TRBJ2-7
CASSPPGAYEQYF
TGCGCCAGCAGTCCCCCTGGGGCCTACGAGCAGTACTTC
>TRBV7-6|-|TRBD2|TRBJ2-1
CASSPLLAGDNEQFF
TGTGCCAGCAGCCCACTACTAGCGGGGGACAATGAGCAGTTCTTC
>TRBV5-4|-|-|TRBJ1-3
CASSLVTGNTIYF
TGTGCCAGCAGCTTGGTCACCGGAAACACCATATATTTT
>TRBV14|-|TRBD2|TRBJ2-1
CASSNKREGHYNEQFF
TGTGCCAGCAGCAATAAGCGGGAGGGCCACTACAATGAGCAGTTCTTC
>TRBV19|-|TRBD1|TRBJ1-1
CASKTTGATEAFF
TGTGCCAGTAAGACGACAGGGGCCACTGAAGCTTTCTTT
>TRBV18|few|TRBD2|TRBJ2-1
CASSYGTSGSSYNEQFF
TGTGCCAGCTCATACGGGACTAGCGGGAGCTCCTACAATGAGCAGTTCTTC
>TRBV4-1|-|-|TRBJ2-7
CASSQVLRGRSSYEQYF
TGCGCCAGCAGCCAAGTCTTGCGGGGACGGAGCTCCTACGAGCAGTACTTC
>TRBV29-1|-|TRBD1|TRBJ1-1
CSAGTGGGDTEAFF
TGCAGCGCCGGGACAGGGGGAGGAGACACTGAAGCTTTCTTT
>TRBV2|-|TRBD1|TRBJ2-2
CASMSGTGGPGELFF
TGTGCCAGCATGAGCGGGACAGGGGGCCCCGGGGAGCTGTTTTTT
>TRBV11-2|once|-|TRBJ2-5
CASSRVRAGEQYF
TGTGCCAGCAGCCGGGTTCGTGCGGGTGAGCAGTACTTC
>TRBV5-1|-|-|TRBJ2-5
CASSPQTGTQETQYF
TGCGCCAGCAGCCCCCAGACAGGCACCCAAGAGACCCAGTACTTC
>TRBV15|-|-|TRBJ2-3
CATRALLGITDTQYF
TGTGCCACCAGGGCTCTCCTAGGGATCACAGATACGCAGTATTTT
>TRBV5-1|-|TRBD1|TRBJ2-2
CASSFRTGSKTGELFF
TGCGCCAGCAGCTTCCGGACAGGGTCAAAGACCGGGGAGCTGTTTTTT
>TRBV6-5|-|-|TRBJ1-1
CASSYSWDPPNTEAFF
TGTGCCAGCAGTTACTCGTGGGACCCACCCAACACTGAAGCTTTCTTT
>TRBV7-3|-|TRBD2|TRBJ2-5
CASSLSGTSGQETQYF
TGTGCCAGCAGCTTAAGTGGGACTAGCGGCCAAGAGACCCAGTACTTC
>TRBV15|-|TRBD1|TRBJ2-3
CATSNGQGSTDTQYF
TGTGCCACCAGCAACGGACAGGGCAGCACAGATACGCAGTATTTT
>TRBV28|-|TRBD1|TRBJ2-7
CATRGQGGPYEQYF
TGTGCCACCAGAGGACAGGGGGGACCCTACGAGCAGTACTTC
>TRBV28|-|TRBD1|TRBJ2-5
CASSSGQGASETQYF
TGTGCCAGCAGTTCGGGACAGGGGGCTTCCGAGACCCAGTACTTC
>TRBV6-1|few|-|TRBJ1-2
CASKLGGPTYGYTF
TGTGCCAGCAAATTGGGGGGCCCAACCTATGGCTACACCTTC
>TRBV19|-|TRBD1|TRBJ2-7
CASKRTGVDEQYF
TGTGCCAGTAAGAGGACAGGGGTCGACGAGCAGTACTTC
>TRBV2|once|TRBD1|TRBJ2-7
CASRKDRGTSYEQYF
TGTGCCAGCAGGAAGGACAGGGGTACCTCCTACGAGCAGTACTTC
>TRBV11-2|-|-|TRBJ2-7
CASSLVQASSYEQYF
TGTGCCAGCAGCTTAGTCCAGGCCAGCTCCTACGAGCAGTACTTC
>TRBV18|once|-|TRBJ2-5
CASSPEETQYF
TGTGCCAGCTCACCTGAAGAGACCCAGTACTTC
>TRBV6-1|-|-|TRBJ2-3
CASIGTDTQYF
TGTGCCAGCATTGGGACAGATACGCAGTATTTT
>TRBV5-1|-|TRBD1|TRBJ2-1
CASRPQGAAYNEQFF
TGCGCCAGCAGACCTCAGGGGGCGGCCTACAATGAGCAGTTCTTC
>TRBV19|-|-|TRBJ2-5
CASSNQKRETQYF
TGTGCCAGTAGTAACCAGAAGAGGGAGACCCAGTACTTC
>TRBV12-5|-|-|TRBJ1-1
CASGLVEGTEAFF
TGTGCTAGTGGTTTGGTAGAGGGCACTGAAGCTTTCTTT
>TRBV9|once|-|TRBJ2-7
CASSQRGTGDYEQYF
TGTGCCAGCAGCCAGCGGGGGACAGGCGACTACGAGCAGTACTTC
>TRBV2|-|-|TRBJ1-1
CASSGLVGDTEAFF
TGTGCCAGCAGTGGGTTGGTCGGGGATACTGAAGCTTTCTTT
>TRBV6-5|-|TRBD2|TRBJ2-5
CASSYGASGEETQYF
TGTGCCAGCAGTTACGGGGCTAGCGGAGAAGAGACCCAGTACTTC
>TRBV10-3|-|TRBD1|TRBJ1-1
CAITGQGGTEAFF
TGTGCCATCACCGGACAGGGTGGCACTGAAGCTTTCTTT
>TRBV7-2|-|TRBD2|TRBJ2-7
CASSLESGLAGGGFEQYF
TGTGCCAGCAGCTTAGAGTCGGGACTAGCGGGAGGGGGTTTCGAGCAGTACTTC
>TRBV6-5|-|TRBD1|TRBJ1-4
CASSRPGPGGEKLFF
TGTGCCAGCAGTAGACCGGGACCAGGGGGTGAAAAACTGTTTTTT
>TRBV25-1|-|TRBD1|TRBJ2-7
CASSEGQGSGYEQYF
TGTGCCAGCAGTGAAGGACAGGGAAGTGGCTACGAGCAGTACTTC
>TRBV10-3|-|-|TRBJ1-2
CASEGGLHYGYTF
TGTGCCAGTGAGGGGGGGTTACACTATGGCTACACCTTC
>TRBV6-5|once|-|TRBJ2-7
CASSYPGSYEQYF
TGTGCCAGCAGTTACCCAGGGAGCTACGAGCAGTACTTC
>TRBV5-1|-|-|TRBJ1-2
CASSLEVTGYNYGYTF
TGCGCCAGCAGCTTGGAAGTCACTGGCTATAACTATGGCTACACCTTC
>TRBV19|-|-|TRBJ1-2
CASLGAAYGYTF
TGTGCCAGCCTGGGGGCTGCGTATGGCTACACCTTC
>TRBV7-9|-|-|TRBJ2-3
CASSLAQGGTDTQYF
TGTGCCAGCAGCTTGGCACAGGGTGGCACAGATACGCAGTATTTT
>TRBV7-9|-|-|TRBJ1-1
CASSNGQAFF
TGTGCCAGCAGCAACGGCCAGGCTTTCTTT
>TRBV7-2|few|-|TRBJ2-5
CASSFLIPGETQYF
TGTGCCAGCAGCTTTTTGATTCCGGGAGAGACCCAGTACTTC
>TRBV6-4|-|-|TRBJ2-6
CASSDGSRGANVLTF
TGTGCCAGCAGTGACGGCAGCCGTGGGGCCAACGTCCTGACTTTC
>TRBV5-1|-|TRBD1|TRBJ1-1
CASSQGQGDTEAFF
TGCGCCAGCAGCCAAGGACAGGGGGACACTGAAGCTTTCTTT
>TRBV5-1|-|-|TRBJ1-2
CASSLGQRNNYGYTF
TGCGCCAGCAGCTTGGGACAGAGAAATAACTATGGCTACACCTTC
>TRBV7-9|-|-|TRBJ1-1
CASSQDSTEAFF
TGTGCCAGCAGCCAGGACAGCACTGAAGCTTTCTTT
>TRBV7-2|-|-|TRBJ2-2
CASSLGARPPGELFF
TGTGCCAGCAGCTTAGGAGCGAGGCCTCCCGGGGAGCTGTTTTTT
>TRBV7-8|-|TRBD2|TRBJ2-3
CASSFTSGTTDTQYF
TGTGCCAGCAGCTTTACCAGCGGGACCACAGATACGCAGTATTTT
>TRBV7-3|-|TRBD1|TRBJ2-1
CASSRTGTANNEQFF
TGTGCCAGCAGTCGAACCGGGACAGCCAACAATGAGCAGTTCTTC
>TRBV5-6|-|TRBD1|TRBJ1-3
CASRGTGENTIYF
TGTGCCAGCAGAGGGACAGGGGAAAACACCATATATTTT
>TRBV28|-|-|TRBJ1-1
CASTPVGNTEAFF
TGTGCCAGCACCCCGGTGGGGAACACTGAAGCTTTCTTT